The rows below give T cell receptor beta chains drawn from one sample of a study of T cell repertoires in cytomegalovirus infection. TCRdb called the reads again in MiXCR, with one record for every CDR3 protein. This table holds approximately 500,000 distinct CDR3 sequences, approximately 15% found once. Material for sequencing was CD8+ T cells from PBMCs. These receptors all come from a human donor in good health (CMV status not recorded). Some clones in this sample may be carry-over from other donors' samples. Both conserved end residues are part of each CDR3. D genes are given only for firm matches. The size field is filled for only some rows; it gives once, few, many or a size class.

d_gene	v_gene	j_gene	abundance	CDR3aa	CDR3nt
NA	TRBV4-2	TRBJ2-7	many	CASSQGTYEQYF	TGTGCCAGCAGCCAAGGTACCTACGAGCAGTACTTC
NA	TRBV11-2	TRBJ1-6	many	CASSPHNSPLHF	TGTGCCAGCAGCCCCCACAATTCACCCCTCCACTTT
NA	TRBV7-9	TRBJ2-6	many	CASSSAGPGEESGANVLTF	TGTGCCAGCAGCTCGGCGGGCCCAGGGGAAGAATCTGGGGCCAACGTCCTGACTTTC
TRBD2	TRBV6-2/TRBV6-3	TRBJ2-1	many	CASMTPGLADNEQFF	TGTGCCAGCATGACCCCGGGACTAGCCGACAATGAGCAGTTCTTC
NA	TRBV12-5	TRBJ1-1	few	CASGPFVSKMNTEAFF	TGTGCTAGTGGTCCCTTTGTGTCTAAGATGAACACTGAAGCTTTCTTT
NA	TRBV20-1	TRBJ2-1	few	CSATGPSYNEQFF	TGCAGTGCCACCGGGCCCTCCTACAATGAGCAGTTCTTC
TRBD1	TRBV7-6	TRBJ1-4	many	CASSLGTGGEKLFF	TGTGCCAGCAGCTTAGGAACAGGGGGAGAAAAACTGTTTTTT
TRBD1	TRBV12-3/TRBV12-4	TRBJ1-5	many	CASSLAGTGDVEPQHF	TGTGCCAGCAGTTTGGCCGGGACAGGGGATGTCGAGCCCCAGCATTTT
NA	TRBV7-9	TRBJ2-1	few	CASSSSLINEQFF	TGTGCCAGCAGCTCATCCTTGATTAATGAGCAGTTCTTC
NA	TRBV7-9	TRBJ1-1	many	CASRSGETGHTEAFF	TGTGCCAGCAGAAGCGGGGAGACCGGCCACACTGAAGCTTTCTTT
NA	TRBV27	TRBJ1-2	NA	CASSLRGTRDGYTF	TGTGCCAGCAGTTTGAGGGGGACTCGGGATGGCTACACCTTC
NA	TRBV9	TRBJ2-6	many	CASSVVPGSSGANVLTF	TGTGCCAGCAGCGTAGTGCCCGGAAGCTCTGGGGCCAACGTCCTGACTTTC
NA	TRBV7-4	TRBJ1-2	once	CASSFSGDYVYTF	TGTGCCAGCAGCTTCTCAGGAGACTATGTCTACACCTTC
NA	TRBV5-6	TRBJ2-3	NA	CASSTPGEDTQYF	TGTGCCAGCAGTACGCCCGGGGAAGATACGCAGTATTTT
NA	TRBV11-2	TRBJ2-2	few	CASSLWQGRSNTGELFF	TGTGCCAGCAGCTTATGGCAGGGGCGCTCGAACACCGGGGAGCTGTTTTTT
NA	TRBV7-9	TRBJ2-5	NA	CASSLASRETQYF	TGTGCCAGCAGCTTAGCTTCTCGGGAGACCCAGTACTTC
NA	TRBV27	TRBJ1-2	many	CATRRNYGYTF	TGTGCCACCAGGAGGAACTATGGCTACACCTTC
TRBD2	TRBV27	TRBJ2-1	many	CASSRSGGRDNEQFF	TGTGCCAGCAGCCGCAGCGGGGGGAGGGACAATGAGCAGTTCTTC
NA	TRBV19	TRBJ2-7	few	CASLGRTQAREQYF	TGTGCCAGTTTGGGAAGGACACAGGCTCGGGAGCAGTACTTC
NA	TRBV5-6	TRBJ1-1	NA	CASSWTWSEAFF	TGTGCCAGCAGCTGGACATGGTCTGAAGCTTTCTTT
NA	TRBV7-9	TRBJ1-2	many	CASSLGGMALLGGYTF	TGTGCCAGCAGCTTAGGGGGAATGGCCCTGCTTGGTGGCTACACCTTC
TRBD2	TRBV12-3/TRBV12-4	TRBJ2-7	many	CASSITGTSGVFPPYEQYF	TGTGCCAGCAGTATAACCGGGACTAGCGGGGTTTTCCCCCCCTACGAGCAGTACTTC
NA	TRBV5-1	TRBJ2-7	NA	CASSLAGGGLYHEQYF	TGCGCCAGCAGCTTGGCCGGCGGGGGCCTGTACCACGAGCAGTACTTC
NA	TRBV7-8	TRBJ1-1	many	CASSLQVPNTEAFF	TGTGCCAGCAGCTTACAGGTTCCGAACACTGAAGCTTTCTTT
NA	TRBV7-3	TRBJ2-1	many	CASSPAGPQWDEQFF	TGTGCCAGCAGCCCGGCAGGGCCACAATGGGATGAGCAGTTCTTC
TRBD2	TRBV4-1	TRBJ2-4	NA	CASSREGGNIQYF	TGCGCCAGCAGCCGGGAGGGAGGAAACATTCAGTACTTC
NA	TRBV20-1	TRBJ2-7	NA	CSALETGIAVYEQYF	TGCAGTGCACTAGAGACCGGGATAGCGGTCTACGAGCAGTACTTC
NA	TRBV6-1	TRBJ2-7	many	CASSEASGVPYEQYF	TGTGCCAGCAGTGAAGCGTCCGGGGTCCCCTACGAGCAGTACTTC
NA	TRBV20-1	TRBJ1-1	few	CSARGAEAFF	TGCAGTGCTCGGGGGGCTGAAGCTTTCTTT
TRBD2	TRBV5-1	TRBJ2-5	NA	CASSLGLAGGKETQYF	TGCGCCAGCAGCTTAGGGCTAGCGGGGGGGAAGGAGACCCAGTACTTC
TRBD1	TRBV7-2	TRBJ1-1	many	CASSLASTGAGTEAFF	TGTGCCAGCAGCTTAGCTTCGACAGGGGCGGGCACTGAAGCTTTCTTT